This T cell receptor beta chain came from a study of shared clonotypes between healthy human individuals. Overall study: Each donor's CD4 naive and CD4 memory cells filled three plates apiece, CD8 naive two, and CD8 memory one.

About this clone itself: This sample includes further DNA sequences coding for the same CDR3.

Genomic DNA of each subset was evenly split across several immunoSEQ plates. Study processing details: Sequence data from immunoSEQ were junction-only and lacked quality scores; consequently, filtering differed. Sequencing was performed with immunoSEQ multiplex PCR; in TCRdb, only in-frame clones are kept and a portion is missing. V, J and clone size reflect that table, while D and trimming were determined from the DNA. The data contain a few million clones, 80% to 95% of them singletons. V dropped 4 bases and J dropped 0 bases, with 4 bases sitting between them. Germline CDR1 reads SQVTM; CDR2 reads ANQGSEA. This CDR3 is built from 12 residues. None of the donors, who were healthy HIV-negative adults, had recently had acute infections or vaccinations.

The receptor was derived from a man younger than 30 in good health. Some clones in this sample may be carry-over from other donors' samples. Sequencing was performed on naive CD4+ T cells from PBMCs. Subset meaning: CD45RA+ positively selected. The rearrangement joins TRBV29-1 to TRBJ1-3; D gene unclear. This chain's CDR3 is CSVGSSGNTIYF. CDR3 sequence (DNA): TGCAGCGTTGGGAGCTCTGGAAACACCATATATTTT.